The 12 T cell receptor beta chains below all came from one sample that was sequenced in a study of blood T cell repertoires in COVID-19. Only in-frame clones appear in the TCRdb table, and some are missing; sequencing was by immunoSEQ multiplex PCR. This table has 90,000 to 100,000 clones, 82% appearing once. Sequencing was carried out using peripheral blood. The receptors come from a man between 65 and 80 years old with active or convalescent COVID-19.

The chain recombines TRBV7-9 with TRBJ2-2; D is possibly TRBD1 (7 bases). The V gene lost 2 bases and the J gene lost 6 bases, with 13 bases spanning the gap. This CDR3 has 15 residues. Germline CDR1 is SEHNR and CDR2 is FQNEAQ (reference sequence). CDR3: CASSLLTGRPGELFF. In DNA form, the CDR3 reads TGTGCCAGCAGCTTACTGACAGGGAGGCCCGGGGAGCTGTTTTTT.

The V call is TRBV11-2, the J call TRBJ2-3; 11 bases align to TRBD2. Germline trimming cut 0 bases from V and 5 bases from J; bases unmatched to any gene: 13. CDR1 and CDR2 from the germline V gene are SGHAT and FQNNGV. The CDR3 extends over 19 amino acids. CDR3 sequence (DNA): TGTGCCAGCAGCTTAGATCAACCGACTAGCGGGGCTCTTAGAGATACGCAGTATTTT. Translation gives CASSLDQPTSGALRDTQYF.

V and J are TRBV10-2 and TRBJ1-2, with TRBD1 matching 8 bases. The V and J ends lost 6 bases and 0 bases, in that order; junction bases with no gene match: 12. This CDR3 is 17 amino acids long. Germline V gives CDR1 WSHSY, CDR2 SAAADI. The chain's CDR3 is CASSGTGPIEANYGYTF. The CDR3 DNA is TGCGCCAGCAGCGGGACAGGCCCCATAGAAGCTAACTATGGCTACACCTTC.

The chain employs TRBV11-3 and TRBJ2-7; possibly TRBD2 for D (5 bases). The germline gives CDR1 SGHNT, CDR2 YENEEA. The CDR3 extends over 12 amino acids. With 4 bases removed from V and 4 bases from J, the gap between germline ends came to 8 bases. CDR3 in DNA: TGTGCCAGCAGCTCTACGGGGTACGAGCAGTACTTC. Amino acid sequence: CASSSTGYEQYF.

V gene TRBV2 combines with J gene TRBJ1-5, with a possible D match to TRBD1 (6 bases). Germline V gene sequence: CDR1 SNHLY, CDR2 FYNNEI. This CDR3 has 14 amino acids. V dropped 3 bases and J dropped 1 base, with 7 bases sitting between them. CDR3 in DNA: TGTGCCAGCAGTGAGACAGGAAGCAATCAGCCCCAGCATTTT. Translated, it gives CASSETGSNQPQHF.

The J gene is TRBJ2-7, the V gene TRBV27; a possible D gene is TRBD2 (7 bases). Germline values: CDR1 MNHEY, CDR2 SMNVEV (reference sequence). The CDR3 contains 14 residues. The V and J ends lost 7 bases and 2 bases respectively, with 15 bases between them. The CDR3 bases are TGTGCCAGCAAGAGGAGAGGGGGGGCCTACGAGCAGTACTTC. As protein: CASKRRGGAYEQYF.

The chain employs TRBV10-3 and TRBJ1-2, with 7 bases identical to TRBD1. The germline V gene encodes CDR1 ENHRY and CDR2 SYGVKD. V was clipped by 4 bases and J by 1 base; unmatched bases: 3. The CDR3 runs to 14 residues. The chain's CDR3 is CAISGWDSNYGYTF. CDR3 bases: TGTGCCATCAGTGGTTGGGACAGTAACTATGGCTACACCTTC.

The J gene is TRBJ1-5, the V gene TRBV5-5; a possible D gene is TRBD1 (6 bases). This CDR3 has 15 amino acids. V lost 3 bases to trimming and J lost 1 base, with 11 bases between them. CDR1 is SGHKS and CDR2 is YYEKEE in the germline V gene (reference sequence). The CDR3 loop reads CASSSTGSSNQPQHF. The DNA for the CDR3 is TGTGCCAGCAGCTCCACAGGGTCCAGCAATCAGCCCCAGCATTTT.

The chain couples TRBV3-1 (or the pseudogene TRBV3-2) to TRBJ2-1; 9 bases are a match to TRBD2. Per the germline V gene, CDR1 is LGHDT and CDR2 is YNNKEL (reference sequence). With 0 bases clipped from V and 4 bases from J, the junction kept 4 bases outside the gene matches. The CDR3 has 16 residues. The CDR3 here is CASSQEGGGAYNEQFF. CDR3 nucleotides: TGTGCCAGCAGCCAAGAAGGCGGGGGGGCGTACAATGAGCAGTTCTTC.

This chain uses TRBV7-8 with TRBJ1-4, with 11 bases lining up with TRBD1. Germline-derived CDR1 and CDR2 are SGHVS and FQNEAQ. The V segment lost 0 bases and the J segment 8 bases; nucleotides outside the gene matches: 5. The CDR3 is made up of 16 amino acids. CDR3 DNA: TGTGCCAGCAGCTTAGCGGACAGGGGGCTAGGGGAAAAACTGTTTTTT. Translation: CASSLADRGLGEKLFF.

In its sample, this clone was seen once. The chain recombines TRBV7-9 with TRBJ1-5; TRBD1 matches at 7 bases. The CDR3 sequence is 14 residues long. Unmatched junction bases numbered 3, after V lost 5 bases and J lost 2 bases. Germline V gene lookup returns CDR1 SEHNR and CDR2 FQNEAQ (reference sequence). For the CDR3, the DNA is TGTGCCAGCAGCAGACAGGGAGGCAATCAGCCCCAGCATTTT. It translates to CASSRQGGNQPQHF.

This sequence joins TRBV6-5 and TRBJ2-2, with 11 bases lining up with TRBD2. Germline V lookup: CDR1 MNHEY, CDR2 SVGAGI. The CDR3 is 15 amino acids. The junction had 6 bases not matched to a gene; V was cut back by 7 bases and J by 5 bases. The CDR3 region is CASTSGGPGTGELFF. CDR3 coding DNA: TGTGCCAGCACTAGCGGGGGGCCTGGAACCGGGGAGCTGTTTTTT.